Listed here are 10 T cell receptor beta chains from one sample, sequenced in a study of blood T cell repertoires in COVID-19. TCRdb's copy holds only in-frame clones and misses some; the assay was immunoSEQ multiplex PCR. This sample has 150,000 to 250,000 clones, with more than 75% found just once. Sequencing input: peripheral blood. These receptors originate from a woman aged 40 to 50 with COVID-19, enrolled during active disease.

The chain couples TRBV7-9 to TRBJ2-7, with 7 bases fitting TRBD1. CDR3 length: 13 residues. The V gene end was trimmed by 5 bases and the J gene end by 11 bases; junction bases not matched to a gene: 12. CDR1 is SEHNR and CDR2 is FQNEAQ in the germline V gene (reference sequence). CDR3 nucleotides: TGTGCCAGCAGCATTCCCGGACAGGTAGTTGAGTACTTC. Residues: CASSIPGQVVEYF.

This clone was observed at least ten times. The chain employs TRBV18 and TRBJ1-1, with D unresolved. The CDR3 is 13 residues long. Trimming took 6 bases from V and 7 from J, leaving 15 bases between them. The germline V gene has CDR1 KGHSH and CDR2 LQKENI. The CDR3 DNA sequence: TGTGCCAGCTCCCTACCGTCGGGGATTGAAGCTTTCTTT. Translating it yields CASSLPSGIEAFF.

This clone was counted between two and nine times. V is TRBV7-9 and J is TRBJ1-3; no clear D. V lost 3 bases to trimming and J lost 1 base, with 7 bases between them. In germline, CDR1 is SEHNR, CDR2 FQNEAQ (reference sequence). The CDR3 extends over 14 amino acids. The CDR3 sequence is CASSLAVSGNTIYF. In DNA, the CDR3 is TGTGCCAGCAGCTTGGCAGTGTCTGGAAACACCATATATTTT. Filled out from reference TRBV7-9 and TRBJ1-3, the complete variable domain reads DTGVSQNPRHKITKRGQNVTFRCDPISEHNRLYWYRQTLGQGPEFLTYFQNEAQLEKSRLLSDRFSAERPKGSFSTLEIQRTEQGDSAMYLCASSLAVSGNTIYFGEGSWLTVV.

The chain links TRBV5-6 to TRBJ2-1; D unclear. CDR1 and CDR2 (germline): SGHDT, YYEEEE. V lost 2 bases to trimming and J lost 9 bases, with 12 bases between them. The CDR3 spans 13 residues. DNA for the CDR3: TGTGCCAGCAGCTTCGAGGTTTTAAGTGAGCAGTTCTTC. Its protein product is CASSFEVLSEQFF.

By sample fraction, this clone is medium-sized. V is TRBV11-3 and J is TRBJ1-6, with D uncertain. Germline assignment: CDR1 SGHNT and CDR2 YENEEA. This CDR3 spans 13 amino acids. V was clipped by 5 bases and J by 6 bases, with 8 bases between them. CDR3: CASSEQSNSPLHF. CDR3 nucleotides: TGTGCCAGCAGCGAACAGTCTAATTCACCCCTCCACTTT.

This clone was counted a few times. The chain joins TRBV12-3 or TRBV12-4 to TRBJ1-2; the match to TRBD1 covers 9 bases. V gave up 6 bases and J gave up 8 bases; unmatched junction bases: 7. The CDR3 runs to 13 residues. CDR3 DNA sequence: TGTGCCAGCAGAATACAGGGGGCGCGGGGCTACACCTTC. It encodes CASRIQGARGYTF.

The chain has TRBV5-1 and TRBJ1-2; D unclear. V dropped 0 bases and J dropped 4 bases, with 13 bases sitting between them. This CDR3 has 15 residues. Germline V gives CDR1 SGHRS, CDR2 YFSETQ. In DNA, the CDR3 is TGCGCCAGCAGCTTGGAACGGGGATTGGGCTATGGCTACACCTTC. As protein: CASSLERGLGYGYTF.

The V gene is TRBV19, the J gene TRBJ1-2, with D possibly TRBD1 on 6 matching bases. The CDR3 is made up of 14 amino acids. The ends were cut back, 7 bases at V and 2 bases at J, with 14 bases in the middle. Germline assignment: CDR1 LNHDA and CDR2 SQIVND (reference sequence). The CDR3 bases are TGTGCCAGTATTGAACAGGGAGCGAACTATGGCTACACCTTC. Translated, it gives CASIEQGANYGYTF.

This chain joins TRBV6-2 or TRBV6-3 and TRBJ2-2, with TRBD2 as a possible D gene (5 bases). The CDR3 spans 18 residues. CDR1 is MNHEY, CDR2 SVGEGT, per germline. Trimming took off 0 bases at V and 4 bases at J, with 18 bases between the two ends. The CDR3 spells CASSYSPFWQRSTGELFF. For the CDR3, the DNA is TGTGCCAGCAGTTACTCCCCGTTTTGGCAGCGGTCCACCGGGGAGCTGTTTTTT.

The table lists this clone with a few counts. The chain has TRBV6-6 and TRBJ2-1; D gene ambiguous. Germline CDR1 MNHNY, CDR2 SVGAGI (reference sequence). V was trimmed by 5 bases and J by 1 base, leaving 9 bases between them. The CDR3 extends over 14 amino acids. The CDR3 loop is CASSRYSSYNEQFF. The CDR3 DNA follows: TGTGCCAGCAGTCGTTACAGTTCCTACAATGAGCAGTTCTTC.